A single sample is the source of the 9 T cell receptor beta chains below, sequenced in a study of blood T cell repertoires in COVID-19. The assay was immunoSEQ multiplex PCR, and TCRdb's table has in-frame clones only and misses some. The table lists roughly 150,000 clones, 90% of them singletons. Input material: peripheral blood. The source of these receptors is a man aged 60 to 69 with active or convalescent COVID-19.

Concerning this clone: One end of the junction varies from germline; a read error may be responsible. The V gene is TRBV3-1 (or the pseudogene TRBV3-2), the J gene TRBJ2-1, with TRBD2 matching over 7 bases. The CDR3 covers 13 residues. Germline V lookup: CDR1 LGHDT, CDR2 YNNKEL (reference sequence). For the CDR3, the DNA is TGTGCCAGCAGCCGCGGCGGGCTGGGAGGGCTCCTCTTC. Its protein is CASSRGGLGGLLF.

CDR3 sequence: CASSPRTGGSILGYTF. CDR3 in DNA: TGTGCCAGCAGCCCCCGGACAGGGGGCAGCATTTTGGGCTACACCTTC. The chain employs TRBV7-2 and TRBJ1-2; the match to TRBD1 covers 11 bases. This CDR3 contains 16 residues. Trimming at V came to 5 bases and at J to 8 bases, leaving 13 bases not matched to a gene. Germline V gene data show CDR1 as SGHTA and CDR2 as FQGNSA. The full variable domain, rest sourced from reference TRBV7-2 and TRBJ1-2, is GAGVSQSPSNKVTEKGKDVELRCDPISGHTALYWYRQSLGQGLEFLIYFQGNSAPDKSGLPSDRFSAERTGGSVSTLTIQRTQQEDSAVYLCASSPRTGGSILGYTFGSGTRLTVV.

The chain carries TRBV10-2 and TRBJ1-5; 9 nucleotides match TRBD1. The germline gives CDR1 WSHSY, CDR2 SAAADI. CDR3 length: 14 amino acids. V lost 3 bases, J lost 5 bases, and 2 bases stayed unmatched. CDR3: CASSEQGADQPQHF. The DNA of the CDR3 is TGCGCCAGCAGTGAACAGGGGGCCGATCAGCCCCAGCATTTT.

CDR3 amino acids: CASTLQGDTEAFF. For the CDR3, the DNA is TGCGCCAGCACCCTACAGGGGGATACTGAAGCTTTCTTT. The V and J genes are TRBV5-1 and TRBJ1-1, with TRBD1 matching over 8 bases. V dropped 6 bases and J dropped 5; count of bases not matched to a gene: 6. This CDR3 is built from 13 residues. Germline values: CDR1 SGHRS, CDR2 YFSETQ.

The chain couples TRBV5-1 to TRBJ2-7; D might be TRBD2 (6 bases). The CDR3 length is 14 residues. Germline CDR1 and CDR2: SGHRS and YFSETQ. Trimming removed 3 bases from V and 2 bases from J, with 12 bases in between. As DNA, the CDR3 is TGCGCCAGCAGCTATTTAGCGGTGGCCTACGAGCAGTACTTC. Protein product: CASSYLAVAYEQYF.

The genes are TRBV4-1 and TRBJ2-5; 8 nucleotides line up with TRBD1. The V and J ends lost 4 bases and 2 bases, in that order; junction bases with no gene match: 6. The CDR3 covers 15 residues. The germline V gene encodes CDR1 MGHRA and CDR2 YSYEKL. The CDR3 coding sequence is TGCGCCAGCAGCCCGATCCGGGACAGGCAAGAGACCCAGTACTTC. As protein: CASSPIRDRQETQYF.

The chain joins TRBV5-6 to TRBJ2-2; 10 bases are a match to TRBD2. Germline CDR1 SGHDT, CDR2 YYEEEE. V lost 5 bases, J lost 6 bases, and 10 bases stayed unmatched. CDR3 length equals 16 residues. CDR3 sequence (DNA): TGTGCCAGCAGTACCCCGGGACTAGCGAGACCCGGGGAGCTGTTTTTT. Its protein product is CASSTPGLARPGELFF.

The genes are TRBV12-5 and TRBJ1-2; D may be TRBD1 (6 bases). The V gene's germline CDR1 is LGHNT and CDR2 FRNRAP. Trimming pared 5 bases from V and 8 bases from J, leaving 18 bases between. CDR3 size: 14 residues. The CDR3 here is CASGPGQTFWGYTF. CDR3 nucleotide sequence: TGTGCTAGTGGTCCAGGACAGACCTTTTGGGGCTACACCTTC.

The chain has TRBV6-5 and TRBJ2-7, with D possibly matching TRBD1 (5 bases). The CDR3 consists of 16 residues. CDR1 is MNHEY and CDR2 is SVGAGI in the germline V gene. V lost 2 bases, J lost 1 base, and 15 bases lay in between. The CDR3 sequence is CASSYLDRAGSYEQYF. Here the CDR3 DNA reads TGTGCCAGCAGTTACCTCGACAGAGCCGGTTCCTACGAGCAGTACTTC.